This T cell receptor beta chain comes out of a study of tissue T cells after allogeneic stem cell transplantation. Time point: mouse harvest day 14 after allogeneic transplant. Tail vein injection delivered 10^7 T-cell-depleted bone marrow cells and 10^6 splenic CD5+ T cells. B6 (H2b) cells into BALB/c (H2d) mice; tissues taken at day 7 or 14. This clone ranks as medium-sized. Genes and germline are mouse. Some clones are missing from TCRdb's copy, which holds only in-frame ones; the method was immunoSEQ multiplex PCR. The table shows thousands of clones, with less than 55% occurring only once. Sequencing was performed on gut tissue. The sequence derives from a female BALB/c mouse given C57BL/6 T cells with graft-versus-host disease after an allogeneic hematopoietic cell transplant.

CDR3 DNA, as far as it was read: TGTGCCAGCTCTTCGACTGGGGGGGCTAGTCAAAACACCTTGTAC. Translated: CASSSTGGASQNTLY. The CDR3 in full is CASSSTGGASQNTLYF. The chain joins TRBV12-2 to TRBJ2-4; 12 bases are a match to TRBD2. The CDR3 end falls 1 residue outside the read, so it is completed with the germline J gene. J gave up 0 bases and V 3 bases, and 3 bases lay outside the gene matches. The CDR3 contains 16 residues. Germline lookup yields CDR1 SGHLS and CDR2 HYDKME. Drawing the rest from reference TRBV12-2 and TRBJ2-4, the complete variable domain is NSGVVQSPRYIIKGKGERSILKCIPISGHLSVAWYQQTQGQELKFFIQHYDKMERDKGNLPSRFSVQQFDDYHSEMNMSALELEDSAVYFCASSSTGGASQNTLYFGAGTRLSVL.